A selection of T cell receptor beta chains follows, all from one sample in a study of blood T cell repertoires in COVID-19. Profiled with immunoSEQ multiplex PCR; TCRdb holds only in-frame clones, not every one. The data contain around 150,000 clones, about 88% of them singletons. Sample: peripheral blood. The receptors shown here come from a woman aged 55-75 years with COVID-19, enrolled during active disease. CDR3s include the opening cysteine and the closing phenylalanine or tryptophan. D genes are given only for firm matches. Where a row states a size, it is once, few, many or the class of an expanded clone; other rows omit it.

J	size	D	V	DNA	CDR3
TRBJ2-1	NA	TRBD2	TRBV27	TGTGCCAGCAGTATATCGGGACTATCATCCAATGAGCAGTTCTTC	CASSISGLSSNEQFF
TRBJ1-1	few	NA	TRBV12-5	TGTGCTAGTGGTTTGGCCAACGGGTTGAACACTGAAGCTTTCTTT	CASGLANGLNTEAFF
TRBJ1-1	NA	NA	TRBV5-4	TGTGCCAGCAGCTTGGCGGGACTCATGAACACTGAAGCTTTCTTT	CASSLAGLMNTEAFF
TRBJ2-5	NA	TRBD1	TRBV11-2	TGTGCCAGCAGCTTAGCTGACAGGGAAGGGACCCAGTACTTC	CASSLADREGTQYF
TRBJ1-2	NA	NA	TRBV6-5	TGTGCCAGCAGCCCCGGGGTGAATGGCTACACCTTC	CASSPGVNGYTF
TRBJ2-3	NA	TRBD2	TRBV9	TGTGCCAGCAGCGCCTTAGCGGGAGACACAGATACGCAGTATTTT	CASSALAGDTDTQYF
TRBJ2-3	NA	TRBD1	TRBV7-6	TGTGCCAGCAGCTCACTAGCCTTCCGGGACAGGGGTGATACGCAGTATTTT	CASSSLAFRDRGDTQYF
TRBJ2-3	NA	TRBD2	TRBV18	TGTGCCAGCTCACCACGTGATAGCGGGCTTCGGGTAGATACGCAGTATTTT	CASSPRDSGLRVDTQYF
TRBJ1-1	NA	NA	TRBV2	TGTGCCAGCACAGGGGAGACGAACACTGAAGCTTTCTTT	CASTGETNTEAFF
TRBJ1-6	NA	TRBD1	TRBV6-6	TGTGCCAGCAGTCGGCCGGCAGGGGGCCGAAGAGATTCACCCCTCCACTTT	CASSRPAGGRRDSPLHF
TRBJ1-2	once	TRBD1	TRBV19	TGTGCCAGTAGTCCCTCGGGACAGGGTCCATACTATGGCTACACCTTC	CASSPSGQGPYYGYTF
TRBJ1-2	NA	NA	TRBV5-1	TGCGCCAGCAGCTCCAATGGACAGCTATCCTCCTATGGCTACACCTTC	CASSSNGQLSSYGYTF
TRBJ1-6	NA	TRBD1	TRBV5-1	TGCGCCAGCAGCCCGACAGGGGGGTCTTCACCCCTCCACTTT	CASSPTGGSSPLHF
TRBJ2-3	NA	NA	TRBV5-1	TGCGCCAGCAGCTTGGGGGGCGGTGCTAGCACAGATACGCAGTATTTT	CASSLGGGASTDTQYF
TRBJ1-1	NA	NA	TRBV4-1	TGCGCCAGCAGCCGAACAGAACCGCGCAGTGAAGCTTTCTTT	CASSRTEPRSEAFF
TRBJ1-5	NA	TRBD1	TRBV27	TGTGCCAGCAGTTCGCTCCGGGACAGAAATCAGCCCCAGCATTTT	CASSSLRDRNQPQHF
TRBJ1-5	once	NA	TRBV7-3	TGTGCCAGCAGCCCCCGGGGGGATCAGCCCCAGCATTTT	CASSPRGDQPQHF
TRBJ1-3	NA	NA	TRBV5-4	TGTGCCAGCAGCTTAGGGGGAGAAGGAGGTAACACCATATATTTT	CASSLGGEGGNTIYF
TRBJ2-5	NA	NA	TRBV19	TGTGCCAGTAGTGCCATGAGGGCGGAGACCCAGTACTTC	CASSAMRAETQYF
TRBJ2-6	once	NA	TRBV28	TGTGCCAGCAGTTTTCAGGGGTCCGGGGCCAACGTCCTGACTTTC	CASSFQGSGANVLTF
TRBJ1-4	once	NA	TRBV27	TGTGCCAGCAGTTTATCTTCCGGGAGAGCTGAAAAACTGTTTTTT	CASSLSSGRAEKLFF
TRBJ2-7	NA	NA	TRBV7-9	TGTGCCAGCAGCAGACAGTGGAACGAGCAGTACTTC	CASSRQWNEQYF
TRBJ1-2	NA	NA	TRBV5-8	TGTGCCAGCCGCTTCAGGGCCTATGGCTACACCTTC	CASRFRAYGYTF
TRBJ2-2	NA	TRBD2	TRBV7-9	TGTGCCAGCAGCAGGACGGTAGCGGGAGTCTTCACCGGGGAGCTGTTTTTT	CASSRTVAGVFTGELFF
TRBJ2-5	NA	NA	TRBV19	TGTGCCAGTAGTAAAGGGGCAGGGGCGGCGGAGACCCAGTACTTC	CASSKGAGAAETQYF
TRBJ1-2	NA	TRBD1	TRBV18	TGTGCCAGCTCTCCAGACAGGGGTAATGGCTACACCTTC	CASSPDRGNGYTF
TRBJ1-2	NA	NA	TRBV6-5	TGTGCCAGCAGCCTAAGTGGTTACGGCTACACCTTC	CASSLSGYGYTF
TRBJ1-2	NA	NA	TRBV14	TGTGCCAGCAGCCAAGCGGGGGATGGCTACACCTTC	CASSQAGDGYTF
TRBJ2-7	NA	TRBD1	TRBV19	TGTGCCAGTAGTATGGGGCGCGGACAGGATCACCACGAGCAGTACTTC	CASSMGRGQDHHEQYF
TRBJ1-1	many	NA	TRBV19	TGTGCCAGTAGCGTCCAGCGGTACACTGAAGCTTTCTTT	CASSVQRYTEAFF
TRBJ2-1	NA	NA	TRBV7-3	TGTGCCAGCAGCCCTAACCTAGGGAGGAGCGCGTACAATGAGCAGTTCTTC	CASSPNLGRSAYNEQFF
TRBJ1-4	NA	TRBD1	TRBV7-9	TGTGCCAGCAGCTTAGGGACAGGGGCATGGGAACTGTTTTTT	CASSLGTGAWELFF
TRBJ1-2	NA	NA	TRBV6-6	TGTGCCAGCAGTTACTCCGGGGTGGACCCTAACTATGGCTACACCTTC	CASSYSGVDPNYGYTF
TRBJ2-1	NA	NA	TRBV10-1	TGCGCCAGCAGTGAATCCGGAGGATCGAATGAGCAGTTCTTC	CASSESGGSNEQFF
TRBJ2-1	NA	NA	TRBV6-4	TGTGCCAGCAGTCGTGACTGGGTCGGTTACAATGAGCAGTTCTTC	CASSRDWVGYNEQFF
TRBJ2-2	NA	NA	TRBV11-2	TGTGCCAGCAGCCAGAGACGGGGGACGGGCACCGGGGAGCTGTTTTTT	CASSQRRGTGTGELFF
TRBJ1-3	NA	NA	TRBV7-8	TGTGCCAGCAGTCTCAGTCTCTCTGGAAACACCATATATTTT	CASSLSLSGNTIYF
TRBJ1-2	NA	NA	TRBV6-5	TGTGCCAGCAGTCCTTCAGGGTTCTATGGCTACACCTTC	CASSPSGFYGYTF
TRBJ2-2	once	NA	TRBV5-1	TGCGCCAGCAGCGGCGGGGCGGTTGCCGGGGAGCTGTTTTTT	CASSGGAVAGELFF
TRBJ1-1	NA	TRBD1	TRBV4-1	TGCGCCAGCAGTTACGACAGGGGGAACACTGAAGCTTTCTTT	CASSYDRGNTEAFF
TRBJ2-5	once	NA	TRBV5-1	TGCGCCAGCAGCTCCGGACAGACCCAAGAGACCCAGTACTTC	CASSSGQTQETQYF
TRBJ1-6	NA	TRBD1	TRBV27	TGTGCCAGCAGTCCTAGGGACAGGGGGTTGAATTCACCCCTCCACTTT	CASSPRDRGLNSPLHF
TRBJ1-4	NA	NA	TRBV2	TGTGCCAGCACTAAGGACGGAGGCCCAAATGAAAAACTGTTTTTT	CASTKDGGPNEKLFF
TRBJ2-1	once	NA	TRBV19	TGTGCCAGTAGTATACAGGGCAATGAGCAGTTCTTC	CASSIQGNEQFF
TRBJ1-2	NA	NA	TRBV5-1	TGCGCCAGCAGCTTGGGGGGGCGTGAGAATGGCTACACCTTC	CASSLGGRENGYTF
TRBJ2-5	NA	NA	TRBV5-4	TGTGCCAGCAGCAGGGCTAGGGGTGAAGAGACCCAGTACTTC	CASSRARGEETQYF
TRBJ1-3	once	TRBD1	TRBV18	TGTGCCAGCTCAGCGGACAGGGCTGGAAACACCATATATTTT	CASSADRAGNTIYF
TRBJ1-6	NA	NA	TRBV7-3	TGTGCCAGCAGCTTGACAGCCACCAATTCACCCCTCCACTTT	CASSLTATNSPLHF
TRBJ1-2	NA	NA	TRBV13	TGTGCCAGCAGCCTCCAGACAGGACTTTACTATGGCTACACCTTC	CASSLQTGLYYGYTF
TRBJ1-3	once	TRBD1	TRBV18	TGTGCCAGCTCACCACAGGGGGCGCGGGGAAACACCATATATTTT	CASSPQGARGNTIYF
TRBJ1-1	NA	NA	TRBV19	TGTGCCAGTAGTCGCGGGGGTATCGCTGAAGCTTTCTTT	CASSRGGIAEAFF
TRBJ1-6	NA	NA	TRBV9	TGTGCCAGCAGCGCGAACAGGGCGGTTTCACCCCTCCACTTT	CASSANRAVSPLHF
TRBJ1-4	NA	NA	TRBV5-8	TGTGCCAGCAGCTTGTGGGCTGGTAATGAAAAACTGTTTTTT	CASSLWAGNEKLFF
TRBJ1-1	NA	NA	TRBV6-6	TGTGCCAGCAGTCGGCTAGGAGGGTCTCGTGCTGAAGCTTTCTTT	CASSRLGGSRAEAFF
TRBJ1-2	NA	TRBD1	TRBV29-1	TGCAGCATTCAACCCTCGGACAGGGGGATTTATGGCTACACCTTC	CSIQPSDRGIYGYTF